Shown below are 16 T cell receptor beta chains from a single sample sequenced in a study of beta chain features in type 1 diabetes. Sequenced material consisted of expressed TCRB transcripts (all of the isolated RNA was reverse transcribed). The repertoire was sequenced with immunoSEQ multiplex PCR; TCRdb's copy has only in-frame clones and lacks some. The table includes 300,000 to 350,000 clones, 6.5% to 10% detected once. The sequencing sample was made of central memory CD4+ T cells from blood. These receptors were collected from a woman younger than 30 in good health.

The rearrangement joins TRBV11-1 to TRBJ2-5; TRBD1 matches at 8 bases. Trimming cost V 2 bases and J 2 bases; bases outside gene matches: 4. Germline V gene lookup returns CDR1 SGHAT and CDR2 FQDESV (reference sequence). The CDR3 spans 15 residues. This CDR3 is CASSLFDRGQETQYF. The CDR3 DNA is TGTGCCAGCAGCTTATTCGACAGGGGACAAGAGACCCAGTACTTC.

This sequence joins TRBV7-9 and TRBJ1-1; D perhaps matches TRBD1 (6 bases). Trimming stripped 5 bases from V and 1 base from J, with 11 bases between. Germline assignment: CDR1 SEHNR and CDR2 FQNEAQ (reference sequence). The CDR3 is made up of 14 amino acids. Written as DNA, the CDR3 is TGTGCCAGCAGCCCGACGGACAGGAACACTGAAGCTTTCTTT. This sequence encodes CASSPTDRNTEAFF.

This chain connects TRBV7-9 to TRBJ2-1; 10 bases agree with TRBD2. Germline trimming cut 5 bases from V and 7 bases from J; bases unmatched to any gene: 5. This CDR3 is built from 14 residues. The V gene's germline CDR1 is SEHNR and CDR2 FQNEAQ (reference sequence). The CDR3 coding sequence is TGTGCCAGCAGCCTAGGGACTAGCGATAATGAGCAGTTCTTC. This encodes CASSLGTSDNEQFF. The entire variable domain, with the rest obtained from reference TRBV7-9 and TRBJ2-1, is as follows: DTGVSQNPRHKITKRGQNVTFRCDPISEHNRLYWYRQTLGQGPEFLTYFQNEAQLEKSRLLSDRFSAERPKGSFSTLEIQRTEQGDSAMYLCASSLGTSDNEQFFGPGTRLTVL.

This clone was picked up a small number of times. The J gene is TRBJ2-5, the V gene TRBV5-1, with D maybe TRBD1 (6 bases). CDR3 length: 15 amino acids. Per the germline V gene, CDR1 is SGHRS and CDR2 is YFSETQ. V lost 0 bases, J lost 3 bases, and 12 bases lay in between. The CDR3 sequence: CASSLASTGKETQYF. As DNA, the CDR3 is TGCGCCAGCAGCTTGGCCTCAACAGGGAAAGAGACCCAGTACTTC.

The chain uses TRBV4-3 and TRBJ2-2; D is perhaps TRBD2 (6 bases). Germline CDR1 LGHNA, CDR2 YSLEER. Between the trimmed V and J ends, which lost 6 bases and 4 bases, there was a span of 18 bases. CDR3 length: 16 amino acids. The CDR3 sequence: CASSRTSSPGTGELFF. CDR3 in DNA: TGCGCCAGCAGTCGAACTAGCTCCCCAGGCACCGGGGAGCTGTTTTTT.

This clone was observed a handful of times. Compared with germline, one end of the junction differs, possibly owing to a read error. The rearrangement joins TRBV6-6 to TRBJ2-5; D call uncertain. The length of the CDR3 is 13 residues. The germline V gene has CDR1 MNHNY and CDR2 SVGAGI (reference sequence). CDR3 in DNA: TGTGCCAGCAGTTACTCATCCGAAGAAACCCAGTACTTC. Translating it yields CASSYSSEETQYF.

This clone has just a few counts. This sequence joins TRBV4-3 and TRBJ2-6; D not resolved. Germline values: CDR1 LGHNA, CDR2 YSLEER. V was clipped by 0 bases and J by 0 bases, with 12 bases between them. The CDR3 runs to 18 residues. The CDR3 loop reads CASSQDPAVGSGANVLTF. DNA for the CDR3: TGCGCCAGCAGCCAAGATCCGGCTGTAGGCTCTGGGGCCAACGTCCTGACTTTC.

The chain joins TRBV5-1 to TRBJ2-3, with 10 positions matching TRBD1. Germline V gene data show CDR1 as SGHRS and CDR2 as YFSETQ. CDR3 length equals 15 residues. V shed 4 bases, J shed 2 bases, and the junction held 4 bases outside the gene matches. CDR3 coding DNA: TGCGCCAGCAGCCCGGACAGGGGGGACACAGATACGCAGTATTTT. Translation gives CASSPDRGDTDTQYF.

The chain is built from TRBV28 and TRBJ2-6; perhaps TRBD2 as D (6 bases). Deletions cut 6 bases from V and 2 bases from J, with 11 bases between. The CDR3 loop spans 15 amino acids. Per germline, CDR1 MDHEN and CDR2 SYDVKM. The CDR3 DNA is TGTGCCAGCAGCCCCGGGGGACCTGGGGCCAACGTCCTGACTTTC. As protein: CASSPGGPGANVLTF.

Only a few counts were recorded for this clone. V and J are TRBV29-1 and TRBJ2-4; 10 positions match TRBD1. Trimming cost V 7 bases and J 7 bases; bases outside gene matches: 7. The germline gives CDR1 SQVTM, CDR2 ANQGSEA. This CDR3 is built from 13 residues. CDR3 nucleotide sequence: TGCAGCGCCCGGGACAGGGGCCAGAACATTCAGTACTTC. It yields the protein CSARDRGQNIQYF.

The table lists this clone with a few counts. The CDR3 DNA reads as TGTGCCAGCAGCTTAATAACAGGATATTCCTACGAGCAGTACTTC. Protein product: CASSLITGYSYEQYF. The chain links TRBV5-6 to TRBJ2-7, with D possibly matching TRBD1 (5 bases). This CDR3 comprises 15 residues. Germline V gene lookup returns CDR1 SGHDT and CDR2 YYEEEE. Between the trimmed V and J ends, which lost 2 bases and 1 base, there was a span of 13 bases.

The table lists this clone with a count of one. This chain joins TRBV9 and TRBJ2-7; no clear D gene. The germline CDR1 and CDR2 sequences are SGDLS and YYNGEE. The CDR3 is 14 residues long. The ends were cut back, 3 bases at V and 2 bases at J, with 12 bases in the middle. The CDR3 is CASSAQLPPYEQYF. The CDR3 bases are TGTGCCAGCAGCGCCCAATTGCCCCCCTACGAGCAGTACTTC.

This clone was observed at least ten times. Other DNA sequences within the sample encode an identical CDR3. Here the CDR3 reads CASSLQGIGGYTF. The CDR3 bases are TGCGCCAGCAGCTTACAGGGCATAGGCGGCTACACCTTC. The chain has TRBV5-1 and TRBJ1-2, with D perhaps TRBD1 (6 bases). Trimming shortened V by 2 bases and J by 8 bases, and 13 bases separated the two germline ends. This CDR3 has 13 residues. Germline V gives CDR1 SGHRS, CDR2 YFSETQ.

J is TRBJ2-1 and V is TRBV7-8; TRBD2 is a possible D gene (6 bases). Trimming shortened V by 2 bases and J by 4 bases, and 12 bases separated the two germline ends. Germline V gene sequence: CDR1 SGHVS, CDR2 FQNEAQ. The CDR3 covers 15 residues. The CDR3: CASSLLAIVYNEQFF. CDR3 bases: TGTGCCAGCAGCTTACTAGCGATAGTGTACAATGAGCAGTTCTTC.

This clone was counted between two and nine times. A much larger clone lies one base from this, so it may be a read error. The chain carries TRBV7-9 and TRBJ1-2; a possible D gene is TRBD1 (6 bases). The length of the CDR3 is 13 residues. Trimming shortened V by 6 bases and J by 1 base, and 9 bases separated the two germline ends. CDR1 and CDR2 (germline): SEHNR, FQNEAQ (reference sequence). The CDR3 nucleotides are TGTGCCAGCAGACCGGACAGTAACTATGGCTACACCTTC. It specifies CASRPDSNYGYTF.

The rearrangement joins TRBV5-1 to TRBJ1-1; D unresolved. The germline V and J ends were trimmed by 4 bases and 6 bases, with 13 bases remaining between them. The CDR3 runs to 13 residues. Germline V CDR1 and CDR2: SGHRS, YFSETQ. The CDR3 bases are TGCGCCAGCAGCCTCCTACTCGGTGCTGAAGCTTTCTTT. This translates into CASSLLLGAEAFF. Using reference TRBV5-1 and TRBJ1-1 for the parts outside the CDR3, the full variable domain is KAGVTQTPRYLIKTRGQQVTLSCSPISGHRSVSWYQQTPGQGLQFLFEYFSETQRNKGNFPGRFSGRQFSNSRSEMNVSTLELGDSALYLCASSLLLGAEAFFGQGTRLTVV.